This entry concerns a single T cell receptor beta chain. Antigen specificity is unknown. These data originate in a study of shared clonotypes between healthy human individuals. Study overall: Contributing individuals were two females and three males aged 18 to 49. Each donor's CD4 naive and CD4 memory cells filled three plates apiece, CD8 naive two, and CD8 memory one. Study-wide results and caveats: Clonotype sharing among the donors was expected to vary with sequencing depth.

This table comes from immunoSEQ multiplex PCR, and its TCRdb copy is limited to in-frame clones, with some not included. The sample consists of about 2,100,000 clones, more than 85% of them appearing once. Naive CD8 cells lacked CD45RO and underwent positive selection for CCR7, leaving out terminally differentiated effector memory CD45RA+ cells. Sequenced: naive CD8+ T cells from PBMCs. This sequence originates from a man between 18 and 35 years old in good health. Some clones in this sample may be carry-over from other donors' samples.

CDR3 nucleotide sequence: TGTGCCAGCAGCGTAGTAGGAGGGTCCATCACTGAAGCTTTCTTT. Translating it yields CASSVVGGSITEAFF. The chain employs TRBV9 and TRBJ1-1; D gene unclear. The CDR3 sequence is 15 residues long. Trimming removed 0 bases at V and 4 bases at J, with 13 bases between. CDR1 is SGDLS and CDR2 is YYNGEE in the germline V gene.